The 29 T cell receptor beta chains presented below share a single source sample, sequenced in a study of PD-L1 blockade in urothelial cancer. Produced via immunoSEQ multiplex PCR; TCRdb's table is partial and in-frame only. The sample holds over 50,000 clones, roughly 84% seen once. The specimen comprised PBMCs, sampled around atezolizumab (anti-PD-L1) treatment. The receptors stem from a man aged 45-65 years with urothelial cancer.

The chain uses TRBV19 and TRBJ2-3; no firm D call. V was pared by 3 bases and J by 1 base, with 8 bases between. This CDR3 comprises 14 residues. Looked up from germline, CDR1 is LNHDA and CDR2 is SQIVND (reference sequence). This CDR3 is CASSISRGTDTQYF. CDR3 bases: TGTGCCAGTAGTATTTCACGGGGCACAGATACGCAGTATTTT. The whole variable domain, remainder taken from reference TRBV19 and TRBJ2-3, is DGGITQSPKYLFRKEGQNVTLSCEQNLNHDAMYWYRQDPGQGLRLIYYSQIVNDFQKGDIAEGYSVSREKKESFPLTVTSAQKNPTAFYLCASSISRGTDTQYFGPGTRLTVL.

The chain couples TRBV10-3 to TRBJ2-2, with D hard to call. From germline, CDR1 is ENHRY and CDR2 SYGVKD. The length of the CDR3 is 16 residues. Trimming shortened V by 4 bases and J by 1 base, and 13 bases separated the two germline ends. In DNA, the CDR3 is TGTGCCATCAGTGGAGTTGCGCAACTGAACACCGGGGAGCTGTTTTTT. Its protein product is CAISGVAQLNTGELFF.

The rearrangement links TRBV13 to TRBJ1-1; the D is unclear. From germline, CDR1 is PRHDT and CDR2 FYEKMQ (reference sequence). V lost 5 bases to trimming and J lost 3 bases, with 16 bases between them. The CDR3 is 15 amino acids. The CDR3 loop reads CASSGALSRDTEAFF. The CDR3 region has the DNA TGTGCCAGCAGCGGAGCCCTTTCGAGGGACACTGAAGCTTTCTTT.

The V gene is TRBV5-6, the J gene TRBJ2-2; 9 bases match TRBD1. This CDR3 comprises 17 residues. The V gene end was trimmed by 4 bases and the J gene end by 1 base; junction bases not matched to a gene: 8. Germline lookup yields CDR1 SGHDT and CDR2 YYEEEE. The CDR3 loop is CASSDRDRVGNTGELFF. The CDR3 DNA reads TGTGCCAGCAGCGATCGGGACAGGGTCGGGAACACCGGGGAGCTGTTTTTT.

This sequence joins TRBV4-2 and TRBJ2-7, with 9 bases aligning to TRBD1. The CDR3 is 15 residues long. CDR1 is LGHNA and CDR2 is YNFKEQ in the germline V gene. V lost 6 bases, J lost 0 bases, and 6 bases stayed unmatched. CDR3 region: CASSSTGGNSYEQYF. The CDR3 nucleotides are TGTGCCAGCAGTTCGACAGGGGGTAACTCCTACGAGCAGTACTTC.

The chain couples TRBV5-1 to TRBJ2-1; 8 bases match TRBD1. Germline assignment: CDR1 SGHRS and CDR2 YFSETQ. V lost 5 bases to trimming and J lost 4 bases; unmatched junction nucleotides: 5. The CDR3 is made up of 14 amino acids. The CDR3 DNA sequence: TGCGCCAGCAGTTCCGGGACAGGTTACAATGAGCAGTTCTTC. This translates into CASSSGTGYNEQFF. Supplemented by reference TRBV5-1 and TRBJ2-1, the full variable domain reads KAGVTQTPRYLIKTRGQQVTLSCSPISGHRSVSWYQQTPGQGLQFLFEYFSETQRNKGNFPGRFSGRQFSNSRSEMNVSTLELGDSALYLCASSSGTGYNEQFFGPGTRLTVL.

This chain links TRBV25-1 with TRBJ1-4; 9 bases are shared with TRBD1. The V segment lost 6 bases and the J segment 9 bases; nucleotides outside the gene matches: 2. The CDR3 contains 12 residues. Germline assignment: CDR1 MGHDK and CDR2 SYGVNS. The CDR3 sequence: CASSGQGKKLFF. The CDR3 DNA reads TGTGCCAGCAGCGGACAGGGGAAAAAACTGTTTTTT.

The J gene is TRBJ2-3, the V gene TRBV6-5; D might be TRBD2 (5 bases). Trimming shortened V by 6 bases and J by 0 bases, and 13 bases separated the two germline ends. Looked up from germline, CDR1 is MNHEY and CDR2 is SVGAGI. CDR3 length: 15 residues. CDR3 sequence (DNA): TGTGCCAGCAGGTCCCAGCGGCCTAGCACAGATACGCAGTATTTT. Its protein product is CASRSQRPSTDTQYF.

The rearrangement joins TRBV6-1 to TRBJ1-2; no reliable D call. The V gene lost 1 base and the J gene lost 5 bases, with 17 bases spanning the gap. The CDR3 spans 16 residues. CDR1 MNHNS and CDR2 SASEGT come from the germline V gene. CDR3 in amino acids: CASSEGHGAVFYGYTF. The CDR3 DNA is TGTGCCAGCAGTGAAGGGCACGGCGCGGTTTTTTATGGCTACACCTTC.

The chain has TRBV5-6 and TRBJ2-2; no clear D gene. Trimming took 7 bases from V and 5 from J, leaving 15 bases between them. Germline-derived CDR1 and CDR2 are SGHDT and YYEEEE. The CDR3 has 14 residues. The CDR3 sequence: CASGRGLRTGELFF. Here the CDR3 DNA reads TGTGCCAGCGGCCGTGGTCTTCGAACCGGGGAGCTGTTTTTT. Using reference TRBV5-6 and TRBJ2-2 for the parts outside the CDR3, the full variable domain is DAGVTQSPTHLIKTRGQQVTLRCSPKSGHDTVSWYQQALGQGPQFIFQYYEEEERQRGNFPDRFSGHQFPNYSSELNVNALLLGDSALYLCASGRGLRTGELFFGEGSRLTVL.

The chain carries TRBV7-2 and TRBJ2-1; maybe TRBD1 (5 bases). This CDR3 has 15 amino acids. Trimming took 2 bases from V and 8 from J, leaving 16 bases between them. From germline, CDR1 is SGHTA and CDR2 FQGNSA. The CDR3 coding sequence is TGTGCCAGCAGCTTACGGTCCCAGGGATTCGATGAGCAGTTCTTC. It specifies CASSLRSQGFDEQFF.

The V and J genes are TRBV6-1 and TRBJ1-5; TRBD1 matches 7 bases. Germline assignment: CDR1 MNHNS and CDR2 SASEGT. After removal of 8 bases from V and 6 bases from J, the junction contained 10 bases not matched to a gene. This CDR3 has 14 residues. The CDR3 DNA reads TGTGCCAGCGGTGCGTCTGGGACAGCTCAGCCCCAGCATTTT. Its protein product is CASGASGTAQPQHF.

In the case of this clone: This same CDR3 is encoded by further DNA sequences in the sample. This chain links TRBV11-2 with TRBJ2-7; D possibly corresponds to TRBD2 (5 bases). This CDR3 comprises 16 residues. Between the trimmed V and J ends, which lost 1 base and 0 bases, there was a span of 13 bases. Germline lookup yields CDR1 SGHAT and CDR2 FQNNGV. Here the CDR3 reads CASSLVTSGPSYEQYF. As DNA, the CDR3 is TGTGCCAGCAGCTTAGTAACCAGCGGACCCTCCTACGAGCAGTACTTC. The variable domain in full, completed from reference TRBV11-2 and TRBJ2-7, reads EAGVAQSPRYKIIEKRQSVAFWCNPISGHATLYWYQQILGQGPKLLIQFQNNGVVDDSQLPKDRFSAERLKGVDSTLKIQPAKLEDSAVYLCASSLVTSGPSYEQYFGPGTRLTVT.

The chain joins TRBV6-1 to TRBJ1-6; no clear D. This CDR3 is built from 13 residues. Germline CDR1 reads MNHNS; CDR2 reads SASEGT. V lost 7 bases and J lost 2, with 6 bases in between. CDR3 residues: CASTGTYNSPLHF. Here the CDR3 DNA reads TGTGCCAGCACCGGGACCTATAATTCACCCCTCCACTTT.

J is TRBJ1-3 and V is TRBV7-8, with D tentatively TRBD1 (6 bases). Germline CDR1 reads SGHVS; CDR2 reads FQNEAQ. The CDR3 runs 16 residues. V dropped 2 bases and J dropped 0 bases, with 11 bases sitting between them. The DNA of the CDR3 is TGTGCCAGCAGCTTACACCGGGACAACTCTGGAAACACCATATATTTT. Translated, it gives CASSLHRDNSGNTIYF.

The chain has TRBV6-5 and TRBJ2-7; a weak D match, TRBD1 (5 bases). The V gene's germline CDR1 is MNHEY and CDR2 SVGAGI. This CDR3 spans 15 amino acids. Trimming removed 4 bases at V and 2 bases at J, with 15 bases between. CDR3 region: CASSLIGVGPYEQYF. CDR3 bases: TGTGCCAGCAGTTTGATAGGGGTCGGACCCTACGAGCAGTACTTC.

As regards this clone: At one end, the junction sequence differs from germline, possibly due to a read error. V gene TRBV7-9 combines with J gene TRBJ1-1; a weak D match, TRBD1 (5 bases). This CDR3 has 15 residues. CDR1 and CDR2 (germline): SEHNR, FQNEAQ (reference sequence). CDR3 residues: CASSARAGENSEAFF. Written as DNA, the CDR3 is TGTGCCAGCAGCGCCCGGGCGGGGGAGAACAGTGAAGCTTTCTTT.

This clone counts as medium-sized. CDR3 protein: CARSLVRQREGRVTDTQYF. In nucleotides, the CDR3 is TGTGCCAGAAGCTTAGTGAGGCAGCGGGAGGGCCGGGTGACAGATACGCAGTATTTT. The chain recombines TRBV7-5 with TRBJ2-3; no DNA check was done on the table's D call, TRBD2. TRBV7-5 is a pseudogene segment. This CDR3 contains 19 residues.

The V and J genes are TRBV29-1 and TRBJ1-4, with D unclear. V lost 3 bases and J lost 7, with 9 bases in between. CDR1 is SQVTM, CDR2 ANQGSEA, per germline. CDR3 length: 12 residues. The CDR3 loop reads CSVDPGSEKLFF. In DNA, the CDR3 is TGCAGCGTTGACCCTGGGAGTGAAAAACTGTTTTTT.

The chain combines TRBV9 with TRBJ2-5; TRBD2 agrees at 7 bases. The V and J ends lost 0 bases and 2 bases, in that order; junction bases with no gene match: 1. In germline, CDR1 is SGDLS, CDR2 YYNGEE. The CDR3 spans 14 residues. CDR3: CASSVGSGQETQYF. The CDR3 region has the DNA TGTGCCAGCAGCGTAGGTAGCGGGCAAGAGACCCAGTACTTC.

This chain joins TRBV7-3 and TRBJ2-3; the D gene is possibly TRBD2 (5 bases). With 5 bases removed from V and 2 bases from J, the gap between germline ends came to 11 bases. The germline V gene has CDR1 SGHTA and CDR2 FQGTGA. This CDR3 is 14 amino acids long. For the CDR3, the DNA is TGTGCCAGCAGCCCAGGACTCATCACAGATACGCAGTATTTT. Translating gives CASSPGLITDTQYF.

This clone was recorded once. The gene calls are TRBV19 and TRBJ2-4, with 9 nucleotides matching TRBD1. The length of the CDR3 is 15 residues. Unmatched junction bases numbered 6, after V lost 5 bases and J lost 4 bases. Germline CDR1 is LNHDA and CDR2 is SQIVND (reference sequence). The CDR3 region is CASSAPDRGKNIQYF. CDR3 coding DNA: TGTGCCAGTAGTGCACCGGACAGGGGAAAAAACATTCAGTACTTC.

This clone was seen just once. The rearrangement links TRBV27 to TRBJ2-2; the match to TRBD2 covers 10 bases. CDR1 and CDR2 (germline): MNHEY, SMNVEV (reference sequence). The CDR3 loop spans 15 amino acids. The V and J ends lost 4 bases and 4 bases, in that order; junction bases with no gene match: 3. The CDR3 protein is CASSYRTSGTGELFF. The CDR3 DNA sequence: TGTGCCAGCAGTTATAGGACTAGCGGCACCGGGGAGCTGTTTTTT.

The chain uses TRBV28 and TRBJ2-7, with 11 nucleotides matching TRBD2. CDR3 length equals 14 residues. The germline V gene has CDR1 MDHEN and CDR2 SYDVKM. V trimming: 8 bases; J trimming: 6 bases; junction bases outside the gene matches: 9. The CDR3 sequence is CASRGALAGGEQYF. In DNA form, the CDR3 reads TGTGCCAGCCGGGGGGCTCTAGCGGGAGGCGAGCAGTACTTC.

The chain has TRBV5-6 and TRBJ2-1; D perhaps matches TRBD1 (6 bases). CDR3 length equals 15 residues. V was clipped by 2 bases and J by 7 bases, with 16 bases between them. The germline gives CDR1 SGHDT, CDR2 YYEEEE. The CDR3 DNA sequence: TGTGCCAGCAGCTTAAACAGGGCCCCCGGAAATGAGCAGTTCTTC. It codes for CASSLNRAPGNEQFF.

The gene calls are TRBV6-1 and TRBJ1-4; no definite D call. Germline V gives CDR1 MNHNS, CDR2 SASEGT. The CDR3 runs to 12 residues. V was trimmed by 0 bases and J by 16 bases, leaving 12 bases between them. CDR3: CASSEADIGRFF. The CDR3, as DNA: TGTGCCAGCAGTGAAGCCGACATCGGGAGGTTTTTT.

This chain connects TRBV28 to TRBJ1-3, with TRBD1 as a possible D gene (5 bases). Germline V gene data show CDR1 as MDHEN and CDR2 as SYDVKM. This CDR3 comprises 13 residues. V lost 7 bases, J lost 4 bases, and 11 bases lay in between. The CDR3 coding sequence is TGTGCCAGCATCGCGGGGCCAGGAAACACCATATATTTT. Translated: CASIAGPGNTIYF. Full variable domain (outside the CDR3, taken from reference TRBV28 and TRBJ1-3): DVKVTQSSRYLVKRTGEKVFLECVQDMDHENMFWYRQDPGLGLRLIYFSYDVKMKEKGDIPEGYSVSREKKERFSLILESASTNQTSMYLCASIAGPGNTIYFGEGSWLTVV.

The chain combines TRBV5-1 with TRBJ2-1, with TRBD2 as a possible D gene (5 bases). The germline V gene encodes CDR1 SGHRS and CDR2 YFSETQ. V shed 0 bases and J shed 5 bases, with 12 bases lying between them. The CDR3 loop spans 15 amino acids. In DNA form, the CDR3 reads TGCGCCAGCAGCTTGGTCCAGCGGCAAGACAATGAGCAGTTCTTC. Protein: CASSLVQRQDNEQFF.

This chain connects TRBV29-1 to TRBJ2-7; D possibly corresponds to TRBD1 (6 bases). The CDR3 has 13 amino acids. Trimming shortened V by 7 bases and J by 7 bases, and 20 bases separated the two germline ends. Germline V gene data show CDR1 as SQVTM and CDR2 as ANQGSEA. The CDR3 protein is CSAGASLRGEQYF. The CDR3 bases are TGCAGCGCCGGGGCCTCCCTTAGGGGGGAGCAGTACTTC.